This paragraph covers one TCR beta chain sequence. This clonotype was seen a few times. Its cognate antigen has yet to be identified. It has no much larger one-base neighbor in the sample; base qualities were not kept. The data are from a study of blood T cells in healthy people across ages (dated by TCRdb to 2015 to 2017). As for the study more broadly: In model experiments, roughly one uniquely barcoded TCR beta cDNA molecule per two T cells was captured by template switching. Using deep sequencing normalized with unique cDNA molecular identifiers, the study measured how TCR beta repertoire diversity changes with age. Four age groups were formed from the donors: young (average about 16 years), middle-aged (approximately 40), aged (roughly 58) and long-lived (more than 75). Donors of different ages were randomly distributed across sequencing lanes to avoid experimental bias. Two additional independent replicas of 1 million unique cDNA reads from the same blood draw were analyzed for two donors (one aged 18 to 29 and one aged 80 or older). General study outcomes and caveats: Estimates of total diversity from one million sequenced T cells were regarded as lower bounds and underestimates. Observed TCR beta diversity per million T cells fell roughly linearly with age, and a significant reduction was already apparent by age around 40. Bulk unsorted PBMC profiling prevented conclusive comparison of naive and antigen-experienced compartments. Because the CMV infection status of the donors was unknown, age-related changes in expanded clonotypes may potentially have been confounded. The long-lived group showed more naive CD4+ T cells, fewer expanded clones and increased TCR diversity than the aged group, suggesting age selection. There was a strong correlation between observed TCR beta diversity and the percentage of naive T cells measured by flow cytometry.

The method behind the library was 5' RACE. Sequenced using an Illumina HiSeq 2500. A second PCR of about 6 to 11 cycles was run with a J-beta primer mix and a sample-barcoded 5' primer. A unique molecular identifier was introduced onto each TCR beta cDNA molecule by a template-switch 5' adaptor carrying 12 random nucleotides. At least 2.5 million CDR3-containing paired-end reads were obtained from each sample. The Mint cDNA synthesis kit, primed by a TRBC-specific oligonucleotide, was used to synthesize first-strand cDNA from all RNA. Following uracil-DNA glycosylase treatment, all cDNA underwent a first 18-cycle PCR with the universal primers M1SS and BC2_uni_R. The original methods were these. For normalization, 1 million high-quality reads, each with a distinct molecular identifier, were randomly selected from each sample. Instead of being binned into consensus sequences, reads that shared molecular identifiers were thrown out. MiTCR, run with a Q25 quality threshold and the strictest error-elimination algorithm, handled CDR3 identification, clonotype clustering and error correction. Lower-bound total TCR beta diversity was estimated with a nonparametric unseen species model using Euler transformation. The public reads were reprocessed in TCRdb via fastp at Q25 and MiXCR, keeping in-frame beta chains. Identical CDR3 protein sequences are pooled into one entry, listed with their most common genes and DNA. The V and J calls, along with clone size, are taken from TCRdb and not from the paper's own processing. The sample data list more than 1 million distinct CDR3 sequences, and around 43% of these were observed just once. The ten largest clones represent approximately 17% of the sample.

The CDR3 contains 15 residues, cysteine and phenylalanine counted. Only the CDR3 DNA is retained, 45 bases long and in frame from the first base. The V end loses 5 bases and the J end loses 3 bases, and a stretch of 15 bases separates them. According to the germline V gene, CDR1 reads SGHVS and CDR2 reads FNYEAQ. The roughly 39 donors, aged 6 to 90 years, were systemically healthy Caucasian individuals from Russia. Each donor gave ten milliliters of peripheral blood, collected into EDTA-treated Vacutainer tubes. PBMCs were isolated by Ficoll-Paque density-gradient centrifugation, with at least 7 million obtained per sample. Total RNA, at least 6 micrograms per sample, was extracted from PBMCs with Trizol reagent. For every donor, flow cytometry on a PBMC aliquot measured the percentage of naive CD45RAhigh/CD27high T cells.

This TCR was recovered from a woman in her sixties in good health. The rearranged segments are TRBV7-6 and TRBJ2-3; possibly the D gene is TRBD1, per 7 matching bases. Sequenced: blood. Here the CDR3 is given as CASSALTGRTDTQYF. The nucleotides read TGTGCCAGCAGCGCCCTGACAGGGAGGACAGATACGCAGTATTTT.